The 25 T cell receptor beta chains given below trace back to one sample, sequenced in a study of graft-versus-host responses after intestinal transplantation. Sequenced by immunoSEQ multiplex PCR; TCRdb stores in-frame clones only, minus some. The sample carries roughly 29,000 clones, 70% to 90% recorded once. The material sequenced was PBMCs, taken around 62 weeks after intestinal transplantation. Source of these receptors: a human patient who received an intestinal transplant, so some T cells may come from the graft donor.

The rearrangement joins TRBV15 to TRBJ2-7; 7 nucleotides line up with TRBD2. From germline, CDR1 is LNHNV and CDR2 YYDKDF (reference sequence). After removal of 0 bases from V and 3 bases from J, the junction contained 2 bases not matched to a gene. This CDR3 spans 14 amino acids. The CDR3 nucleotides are TGTGCCACCAGCAGAGAGGGGGGGGGCTACGAGCAGTACTTC. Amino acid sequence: CATSREGGGYEQYF.

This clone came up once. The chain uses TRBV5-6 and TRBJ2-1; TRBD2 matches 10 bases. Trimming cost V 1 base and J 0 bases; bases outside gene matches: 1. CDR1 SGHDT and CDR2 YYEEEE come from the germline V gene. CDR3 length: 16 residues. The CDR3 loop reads CASSLPSGSSYNEQFF. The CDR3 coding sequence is TGTGCCAGCAGCTTGCCTAGCGGGAGCTCCTACAATGAGCAGTTCTTC.

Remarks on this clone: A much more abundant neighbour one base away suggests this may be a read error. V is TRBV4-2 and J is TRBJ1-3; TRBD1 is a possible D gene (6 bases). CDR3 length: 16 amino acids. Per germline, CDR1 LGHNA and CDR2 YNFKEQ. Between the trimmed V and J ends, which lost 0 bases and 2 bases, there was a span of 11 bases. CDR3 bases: TGTGCCAGCAGCCAAGATCTGCCAGGGGCTGGAAACACCATATATTTT. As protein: CASSQDLPGAGNTIYF.

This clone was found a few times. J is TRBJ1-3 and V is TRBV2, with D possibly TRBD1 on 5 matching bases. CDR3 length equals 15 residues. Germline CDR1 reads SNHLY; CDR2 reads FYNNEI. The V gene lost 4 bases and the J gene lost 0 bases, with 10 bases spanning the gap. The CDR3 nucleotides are TGTGCCAGCAGTGCCGGGACGTACTCTGGAAACACCATATATTTT. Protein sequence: CASSAGTYSGNTIYF.

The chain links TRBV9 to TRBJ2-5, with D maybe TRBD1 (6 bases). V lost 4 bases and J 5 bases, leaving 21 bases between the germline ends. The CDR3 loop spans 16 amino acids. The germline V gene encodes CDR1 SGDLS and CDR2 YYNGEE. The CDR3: CASSYRDKNFRETQYF. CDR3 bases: TGTGCCAGCAGCTACCGGGACAAAAATTTTCGGGAGACCCAGTACTTC.

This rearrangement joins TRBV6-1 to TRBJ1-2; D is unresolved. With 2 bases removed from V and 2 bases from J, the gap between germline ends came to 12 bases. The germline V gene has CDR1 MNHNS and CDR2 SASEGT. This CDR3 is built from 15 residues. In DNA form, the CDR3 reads TGTGCCAGCAGTGAATTCGGGCGCAGGAACTATGGCTACACCTTC. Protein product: CASSEFGRRNYGYTF.

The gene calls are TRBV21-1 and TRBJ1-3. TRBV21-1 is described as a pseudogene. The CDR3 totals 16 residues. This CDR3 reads CASSKERGRSGNTIYF. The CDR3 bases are TGTGCCAGCAGCAAAGAACGGGGACGCTCTGGAAACACCATATATTTT.

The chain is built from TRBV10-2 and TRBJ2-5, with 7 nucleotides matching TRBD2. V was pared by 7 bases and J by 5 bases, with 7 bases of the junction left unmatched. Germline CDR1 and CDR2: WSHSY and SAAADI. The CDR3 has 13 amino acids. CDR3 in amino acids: CASKLADRETQYF. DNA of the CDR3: TGCGCCAGCAAGCTAGCGGATAGGGAGACCCAGTACTTC.

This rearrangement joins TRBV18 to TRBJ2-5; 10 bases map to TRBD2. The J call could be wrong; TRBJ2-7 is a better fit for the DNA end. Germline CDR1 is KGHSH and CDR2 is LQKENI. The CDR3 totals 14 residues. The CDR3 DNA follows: TGTGCCAGCTCAAAGCTAGCGGGAGCCCACGAGCAGTACTTC. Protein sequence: CASSKLAGAHEQYF.

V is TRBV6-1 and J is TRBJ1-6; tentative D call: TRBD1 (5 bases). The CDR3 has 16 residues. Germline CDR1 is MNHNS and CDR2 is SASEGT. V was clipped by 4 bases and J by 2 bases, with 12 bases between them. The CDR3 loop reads CASSVQETAYNSPLHF. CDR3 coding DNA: TGTGCCAGCAGTGTACAGGAGACAGCCTATAATTCACCCCTCCACTTT.

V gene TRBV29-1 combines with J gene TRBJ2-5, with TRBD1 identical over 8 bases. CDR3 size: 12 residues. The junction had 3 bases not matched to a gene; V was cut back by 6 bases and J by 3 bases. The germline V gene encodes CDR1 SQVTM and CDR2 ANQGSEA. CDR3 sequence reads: CSVRGQEETQYF. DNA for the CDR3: TGCAGCGTCCGGGGACAGGAAGAGACCCAGTACTTC.

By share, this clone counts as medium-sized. In DNA, the CDR3 is TGCGCCAGCAGTGTCCCGGGACAGGGGTCCCCCGAGCAGTACTTC. This translates into CASSVPGQGSPEQYF. The chain is built from TRBV10-2 and TRBJ2-7, with 10 positions matching TRBD1. V gave up 4 bases and J gave up 6 bases; unmatched junction bases: 9. The CDR3 consists of 15 residues. The germline gives CDR1 WSHSY, CDR2 SAAADI.

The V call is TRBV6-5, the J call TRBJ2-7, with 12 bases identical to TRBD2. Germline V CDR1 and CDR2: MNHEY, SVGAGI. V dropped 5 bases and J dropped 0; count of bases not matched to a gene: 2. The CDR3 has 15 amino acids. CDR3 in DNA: TGTGCCAGCAGTACGACTAGCGGGGGCTCCTACGAGCAGTACTTC. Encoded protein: CASSTTSGGSYEQYF.

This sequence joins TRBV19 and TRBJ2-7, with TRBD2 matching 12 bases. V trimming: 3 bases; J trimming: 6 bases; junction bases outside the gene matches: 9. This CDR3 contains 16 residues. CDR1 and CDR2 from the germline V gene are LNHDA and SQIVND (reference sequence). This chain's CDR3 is CASSMGLAGSPLEQYF. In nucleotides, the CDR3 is TGTGCCAGTAGTATGGGACTAGCGGGTTCCCCGCTCGAGCAGTACTTC.

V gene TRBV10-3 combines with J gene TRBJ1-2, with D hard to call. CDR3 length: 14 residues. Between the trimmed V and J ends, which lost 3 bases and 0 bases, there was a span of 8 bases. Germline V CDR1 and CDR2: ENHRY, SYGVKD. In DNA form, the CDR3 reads TGTGCCATCAGTGAAATCAGCTCTAACTATGGCTACACCTTC. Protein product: CAISEISSNYGYTF.

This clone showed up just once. In DNA form, the CDR3 reads TGCAGCGTTGAAGACCGGTGGGCAGGAGGTGGTGAAAAACTGTTTTTT. This sequence encodes CSVEDRWAGGGEKLFF. V is TRBV29-1 and J is TRBJ1-4; D not certain. V was cut by 0 bases and J by 7 bases, with 18 bases left in between. The CDR3 contains 16 residues. From germline, CDR1 is SQVTM and CDR2 ANQGSEA. Looking up the rest from reference TRBV29-1 and TRBJ1-4 gives the full variable domain: SAVISQKPSRDICQRGTSLTIQCQVDSQVTMMFWYRQQPGQSLTLIATANQGSEATYESGFVIDKFPISRPNLTFSTLTVSNMSPEDSSIYLCSVEDRWAGGGEKLFFGSGTQLSVL.

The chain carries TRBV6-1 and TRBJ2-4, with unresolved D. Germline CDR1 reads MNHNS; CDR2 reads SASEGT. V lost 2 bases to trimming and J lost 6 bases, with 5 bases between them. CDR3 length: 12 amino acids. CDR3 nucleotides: TGTGCCAGCAGTGAAACGGGAAACATTCAGTACTTC. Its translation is CASSETGNIQYF.

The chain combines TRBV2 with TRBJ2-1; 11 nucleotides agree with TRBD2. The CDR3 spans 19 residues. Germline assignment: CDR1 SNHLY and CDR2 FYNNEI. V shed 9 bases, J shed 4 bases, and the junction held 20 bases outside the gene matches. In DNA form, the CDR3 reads TGTGCCAGTGGGATCTGGGGTCCCCTAGGGACTAGCGGTTACAATGAGCAGTTCTTC. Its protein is CASGIWGPLGTSGYNEQFF. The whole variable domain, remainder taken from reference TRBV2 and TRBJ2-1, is EPEVTQTPSHQVTQMGQEVILRCVPISNHLYFYWYRQILGQKVEFLVSFYNNEISEKSEIFDDQFSVERPDGSNFTLKIRSTKLEDSAMYFCASGIWGPLGTSGYNEQFFGPGTRLTVL.

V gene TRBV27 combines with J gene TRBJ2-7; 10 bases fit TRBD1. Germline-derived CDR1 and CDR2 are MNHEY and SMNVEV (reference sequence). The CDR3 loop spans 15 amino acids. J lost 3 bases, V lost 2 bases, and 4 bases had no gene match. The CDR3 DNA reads TGTGCCAGCAGTTTAGGACAGGGGGGCCTCTACGAGCAGTACTTC. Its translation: CASSLGQGGLYEQYF.

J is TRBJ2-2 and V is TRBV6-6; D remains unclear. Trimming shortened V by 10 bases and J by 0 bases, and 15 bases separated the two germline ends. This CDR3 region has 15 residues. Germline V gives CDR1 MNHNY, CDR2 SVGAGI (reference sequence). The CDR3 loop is CATHAVSSNTGELFF. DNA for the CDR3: TGTGCCACCCACGCGGTGTCTTCGAACACCGGGGAGCTGTTTTTT.

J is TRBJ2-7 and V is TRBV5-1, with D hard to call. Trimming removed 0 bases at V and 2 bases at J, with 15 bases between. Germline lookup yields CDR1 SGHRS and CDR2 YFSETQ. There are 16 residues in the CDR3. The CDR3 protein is CASSLALNPTPYEQYF. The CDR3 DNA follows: TGCGCCAGCAGCTTGGCCCTAAACCCGACCCCCTACGAGCAGTACTTC.

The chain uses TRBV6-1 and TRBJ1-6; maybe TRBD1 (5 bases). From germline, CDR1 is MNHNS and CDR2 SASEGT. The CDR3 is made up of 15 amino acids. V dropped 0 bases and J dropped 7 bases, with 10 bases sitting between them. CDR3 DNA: TGTGCCAGCAGTGAAGCAGGGGTAGGAAATTCACCCCTCCACTTT. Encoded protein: CASSEAGVGNSPLHF.

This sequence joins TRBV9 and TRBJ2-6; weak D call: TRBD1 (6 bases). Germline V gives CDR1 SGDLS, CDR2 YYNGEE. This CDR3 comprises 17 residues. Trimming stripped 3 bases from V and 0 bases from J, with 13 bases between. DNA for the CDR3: TGTGCCAGCAGCGACAGGGTGCCTTACTCTGGGGCCAACGTCCTGACTTTC. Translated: CASSDRVPYSGANVLTF.

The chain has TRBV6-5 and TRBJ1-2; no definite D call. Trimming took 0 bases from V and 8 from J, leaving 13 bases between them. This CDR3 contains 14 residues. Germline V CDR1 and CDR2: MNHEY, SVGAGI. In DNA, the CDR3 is TGTGCCAGCAGTTACTCGATCGGGAAAGACGGCTACACCTTC. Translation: CASSYSIGKDGYTF.

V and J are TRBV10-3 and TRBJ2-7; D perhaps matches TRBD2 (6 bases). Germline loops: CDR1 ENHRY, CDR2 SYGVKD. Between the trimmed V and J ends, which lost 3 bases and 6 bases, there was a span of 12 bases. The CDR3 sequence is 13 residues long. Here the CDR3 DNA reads TGTGCCATCAGTGAAGTGGGGGGAGGCGAGCAGTACTTC. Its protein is CAISEVGGGEQYF.